This T cell receptor beta chain was identified in a study of CD8 T cell repertoires and HIV-1 epitope variants. Turning to the study itself: Twenty-five autologous and known Gag and Nef epitope variant peptides each stimulated T cells separately. Autologous T cell-negative cells served as antigen-presenting cells in equal numbers.

Here immunoSEQ multiplex PCR was the method, and the copy in TCRdb shows in-frame clones only, minus some. The table records 5,500 to 6,000 clones, 67% of them present only once. Germline-derived CDR1 and CDR2 are SGHTA and FQGTGA. This CDR3 is 14 amino acids long. Trimming cost V 5 bases and J 9 bases, with 17 bases left between them. As for this clone: Its antigen is not identified.

This TCR was recovered from a male donor with HIV. The specimen was cultured CD8+ T cells derived from PBMCs. The genes are TRBV7-3 and TRBJ2-1, with D perhaps matching TRBD2 (5 bases). The CDR3 reads CASSPTTTHVEQFF. In DNA form, the CDR3 reads TGTGCCAGCAGCCCTACGACTACACACGTTGAGCAGTTCTTC.